The rows below give T cell receptor beta chains drawn from one sample of a study of OX40 agonist ivuxolimab in advanced cancers. The table came from immunoSEQ multiplex PCR; TCRdb's copy has only in-frame clones and leaves some out. This table holds about 30,000 clones, roughly 84% found once. The sequencing here drew on CD4+ or CD8+ T cells sorted from blood, taken in a trial of the OX40 agonist ivuxolimab. These receptors were collected from an adult with an advanced solid tumor such as melanoma, head and neck, liver or kidney cancer. The conserved cysteine and the conserved F or W are not part of the CDR3 here. The order of the fields is D gene, V gene, CDR3 protein. A D gene is named only where the DNA matches it firmly.

D gene: -
V gene: TRBV4-2
CDR3 protein: ASSQEVQARDYEQY

D gene: -
V gene: TRBV5-6
CDR3 protein: ASSLAYRSYEQY

D gene: -
V gene: TRBV4-1
CDR3 protein: ASGYNEQF

D gene: -
V gene: TRBV13
CDR3 protein: ASSLSSLEQF

D gene: -
V gene: TRBV19
CDR3 protein: ASTRGNTIY

D gene: -
V gene: TRBV6-5
CDR3 protein: ASSFDSEAF

D gene: TRBD1
V gene: TRBV27
CDR3 protein: ASSLGQGEEEKLF

D gene: -
V gene: TRBV4-2
CDR3 protein: ASSQDPGTRTDTQY

D gene: TRBD1
V gene: TRBV6-6
CDR3 protein: ASSPDRGLYGYT

D gene: -
V gene: TRBV6-1
CDR3 protein: ASSEIHRADEQY

D gene: TRBD1
V gene: TRBV5-1
CDR3 protein: ASSLEQGLADTQY

D gene: -
V gene: TRBV7-6
CDR3 protein: ASSLVLRRDENGKGSYNEQF

D gene: -
V gene: TRBV9
CDR3 protein: ASSASGELF

D gene: TRBD1
V gene: TRBV18
CDR3 protein: ASSPGQGTAYGYT

D gene: -
V gene: TRBV7-9
CDR3 protein: ASSLSTEGVLRSQY

D gene: -
V gene: TRBV5-4
CDR3 protein: ASSPSTEYGYT

D gene: -
V gene: TRBV18
CDR3 protein: ASSPRQGIYEQF

D gene: -
V gene: TRBV6-1
CDR3 protein: ASGPNGNTEAF

D gene: -
V gene: TRBV6-5
CDR3 protein: ASSYQEWNEQF

D gene: TRBD1
V gene: TRBV19
CDR3 protein: ASSRGDRETTEAF

D gene: -
V gene: TRBV5-1
CDR3 protein: ASSLDYQGGSQETQY

D gene: TRBD1
V gene: TRBV14
CDR3 protein: ASSQGTGGLNEQF

D gene: -
V gene: TRBV7-3
CDR3 protein: ASSLSLQGIQY

D gene: -
V gene: TRBV7-8
CDR3 protein: ASSPGTFIGT

D gene: -
V gene: TRBV9
CDR3 protein: ASSVEGGSTAEAF

D gene: -
V gene: TRBV15
CDR3 protein: ATSEYLDTDTQY

D gene: TRBD1
V gene: TRBV29-1
CDR3 protein: SVRDRGSYEQY

D gene: -
V gene: TRBV23-1
CDR3 protein: ASRREKGSENIQY

D gene: -
V gene: TRBV4-1
CDR3 protein: ASSQGSSQQY

D gene: -
V gene: TRBV7-8
CDR3 protein: ASNPQSRANVLT

D gene: TRBD2
V gene: TRBV7-9
CDR3 protein: ASEAGGVTDTQY

D gene: -
V gene: TRBV30
CDR3 protein: AWGDTRISYEQY

D gene: TRBD1
V gene: TRBV18
CDR3 protein: ASSLRGTGAYEQY

D gene: TRBD2
V gene: TRBV6-1
CDR3 protein: ASSELAGEGNEQF

D gene: -
V gene: TRBV27
CDR3 protein: ASSPGGSGTEAF

D gene: -
V gene: TRBV29-1
CDR3 protein: SVSQGIDRTSAGETQY

D gene: -
V gene: TRBV7-3
CDR3 protein: ASSSSSWGPTDTQY

D gene: TRBD1
V gene: TRBV28
CDR3 protein: ASSLWGQGGVTNEKLF

D gene: TRBD1
V gene: TRBV4-3
CDR3 protein: ASSQDLGGTGTDTQY

D gene: -
V gene: TRBV7-6
CDR3 protein: ASSRGREQY

D gene: -
V gene: TRBV19
CDR3 protein: ASSPKHGGAITEAF

D gene: -
V gene: TRBV21-1
CDR3 protein: ASSQAILGLEWQY

D gene: -
V gene: TRBV15
CDR3 protein: ATSTAEGWSRGNQPQH